This T cell receptor (beta chain) was captured by sequencing in a study of blood T cell repertoires in COVID-19. Study at large: Sites across the United States, Italy and Spain contributed samples from acute and convalescent COVID-19.

Authors' methods: Quantification of nucleated cells was approximated via reference gene primer amplification. Sequencing was performed with immunoSEQ multiplex PCR; in TCRdb, only in-frame clones are kept and a portion is missing. V, J and clone size were drawn from that table, and D and trimming were deduced from the DNA. The table has 210,000 or so clones, about 83% seen once. Germline V gives CDR1 SGHRS, CDR2 YFSETQ. The CDR3 is 16 amino acids. V shed 0 bases and J 2 bases; nucleotides not matched to a gene: 4. The chain combines TRBV5-1 with TRBJ2-1, with 8 positions matching TRBD1. The sequence was obtained from a man aged 50 to 60 with active or convalescent COVID-19. Sequencing was carried out using peripheral blood. CDR3 DNA sequence: TGCGCCAGCAGCTTGGGGACAGGGCGGGCCTACAATGAGCAGTTCTTC. This gives the protein CASSLGTGRAYNEQFF. The full variable domain, its missing parts supplied by reference TRBV5-1 and TRBJ2-1, is KAGVTQTPRYLIKTRGQQVTLSCSPISGHRSVSWYQQTPGQGLQFLFEYFSETQRNKGNFPGRFSGRQFSNSRSEMNVSTLELGDSALYLCASSLGTGRAYNEQFFGPGTRLTVL.